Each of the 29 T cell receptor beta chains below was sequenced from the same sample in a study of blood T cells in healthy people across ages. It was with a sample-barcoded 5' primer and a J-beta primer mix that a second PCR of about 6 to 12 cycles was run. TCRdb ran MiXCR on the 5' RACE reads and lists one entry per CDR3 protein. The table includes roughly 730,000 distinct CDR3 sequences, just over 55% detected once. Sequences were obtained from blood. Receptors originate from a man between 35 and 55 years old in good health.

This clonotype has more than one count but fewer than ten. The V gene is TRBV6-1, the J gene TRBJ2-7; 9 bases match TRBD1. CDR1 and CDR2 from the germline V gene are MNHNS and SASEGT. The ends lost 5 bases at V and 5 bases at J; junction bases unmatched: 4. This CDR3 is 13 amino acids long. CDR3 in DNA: TGTGCCAGCAGTCCGGACAGGGGCCACGAGCAGTACTTC. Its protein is CASSPDRGHEQYF.

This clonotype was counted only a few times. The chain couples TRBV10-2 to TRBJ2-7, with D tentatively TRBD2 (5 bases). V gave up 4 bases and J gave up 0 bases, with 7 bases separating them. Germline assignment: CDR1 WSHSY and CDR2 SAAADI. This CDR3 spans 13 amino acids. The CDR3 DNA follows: TGCGCCAGCAGTGCTCGGGGCTCCTACGAGCAGTACTTC. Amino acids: CASSARGSYEQYF.

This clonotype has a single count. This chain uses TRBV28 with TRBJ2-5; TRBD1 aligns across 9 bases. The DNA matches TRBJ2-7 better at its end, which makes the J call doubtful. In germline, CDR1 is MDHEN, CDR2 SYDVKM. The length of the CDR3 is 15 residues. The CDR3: CASKVGTGRVREQYF. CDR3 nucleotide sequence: TGTGCCAGCAAGGTGGGGACAGGGCGCGTCCGCGAGCAGTACTTC.

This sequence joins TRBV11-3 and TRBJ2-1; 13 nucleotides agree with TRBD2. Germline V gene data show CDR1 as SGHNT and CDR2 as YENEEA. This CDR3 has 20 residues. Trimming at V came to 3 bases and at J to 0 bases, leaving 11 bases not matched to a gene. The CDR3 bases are TGTGCCAGCAGCTTCTCAGCCCGGACTAGCGGGAGATTCTCCTACAATGAGCAGTTCTTC. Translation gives CASSFSARTSGRFSYNEQFF. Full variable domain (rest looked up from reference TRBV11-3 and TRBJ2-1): EAGVVQSPRYKIIEKKQPVAFWCNPISGHNTLYWYLQNLGQGPELLIRYENEEAVDDSQLPKDRFSAERLKGVDSTLKIQPAELGDSAVYLCASSFSARTSGRFSYNEQFFGPGTRLTVL.

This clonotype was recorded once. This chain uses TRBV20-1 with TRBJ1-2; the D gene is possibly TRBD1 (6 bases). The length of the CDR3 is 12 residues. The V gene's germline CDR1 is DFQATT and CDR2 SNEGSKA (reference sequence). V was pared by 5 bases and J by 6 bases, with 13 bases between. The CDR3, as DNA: TGCAGTGCTGGGTCCACAGGGCATGGCTACACCTTC. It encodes CSAGSTGHGYTF.

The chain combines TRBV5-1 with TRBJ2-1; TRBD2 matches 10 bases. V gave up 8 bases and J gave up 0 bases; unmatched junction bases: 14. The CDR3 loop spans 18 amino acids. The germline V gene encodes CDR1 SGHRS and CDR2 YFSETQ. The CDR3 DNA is TGCGCCAGTCTCCTGCCGGGACTAGCGTCGGGCTCCTACAATGAGCAGTTCTTC. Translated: CASLLPGLASGSYNEQFF.

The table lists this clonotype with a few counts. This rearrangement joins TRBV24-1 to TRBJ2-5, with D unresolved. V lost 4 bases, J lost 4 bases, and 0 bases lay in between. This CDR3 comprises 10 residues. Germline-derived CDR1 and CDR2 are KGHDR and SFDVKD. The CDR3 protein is CATSEETQYF. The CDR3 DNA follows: TGTGCCACCAGTGAAGAGACCCAGTACTTC.

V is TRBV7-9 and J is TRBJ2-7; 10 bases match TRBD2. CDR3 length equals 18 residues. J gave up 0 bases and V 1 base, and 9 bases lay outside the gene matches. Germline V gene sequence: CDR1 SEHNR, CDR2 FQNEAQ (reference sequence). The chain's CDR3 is CASSLEPGTSASSYEQYF. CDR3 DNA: TGTGCCAGCAGCTTAGAGCCGGGGACTAGCGCGAGCTCCTACGAGCAGTACTTC.

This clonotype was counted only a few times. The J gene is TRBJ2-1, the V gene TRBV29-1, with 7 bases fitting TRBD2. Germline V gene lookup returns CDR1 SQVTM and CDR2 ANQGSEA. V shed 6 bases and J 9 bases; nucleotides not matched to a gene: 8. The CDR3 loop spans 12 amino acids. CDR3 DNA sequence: TGCAGCGTAGTGCGGGAGAGGGGTGAGCAGTTCTTC. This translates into CSVVRERGEQFF.

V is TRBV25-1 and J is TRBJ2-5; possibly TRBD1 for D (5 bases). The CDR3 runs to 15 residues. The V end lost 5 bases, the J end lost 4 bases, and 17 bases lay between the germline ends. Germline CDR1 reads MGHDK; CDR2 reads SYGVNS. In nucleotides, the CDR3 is TGTGCCAGCAGTACCGGAGTGGGGCTAAGAGAGACCCAGTACTTC. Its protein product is CASSTGVGLRETQYF.

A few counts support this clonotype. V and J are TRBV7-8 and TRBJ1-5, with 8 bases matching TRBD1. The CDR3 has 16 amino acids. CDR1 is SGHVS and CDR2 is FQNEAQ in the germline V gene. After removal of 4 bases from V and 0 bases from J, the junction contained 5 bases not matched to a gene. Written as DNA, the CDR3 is TGTGCCAGCAGCTCGACAGGGGTGGGTAGCAATCAGCCCCAGCATTTT. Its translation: CASSSTGVGSNQPQHF. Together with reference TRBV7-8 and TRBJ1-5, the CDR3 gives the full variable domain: GAGVSQSPRYKVAKRGQDVALRCDPISGHVSLFWYQQALGQGPEFLTYFQNEAQLDKSGLPSDRFFAERPEGSVSTLKIQRTQQEDSAVYLCASSSTGVGSNQPQHFGDGTRLSIL.

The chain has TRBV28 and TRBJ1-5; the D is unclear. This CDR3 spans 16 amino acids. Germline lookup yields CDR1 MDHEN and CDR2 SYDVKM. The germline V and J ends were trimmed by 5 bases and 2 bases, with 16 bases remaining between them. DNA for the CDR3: TGTGCCAGCAGTCCCTCTTTGGGCCCGGGCAATCAGCCCCAGCATTTT. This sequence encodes CASSPSLGPGNQPQHF.

The chain's CDR3 is CASSPPTGTLNEQYF. CDR3 nucleotides: TGTGCCAGCAGCCCCCCCACCGGGACCCTAAATGAGCAGTACTTC. The chain joins TRBV6-2 or TRBV6-3 to TRBJ2-5; possibly TRBD1 or TRBD2 for D (5 bases each). Germline V gene sequence: CDR1 MNHEY, CDR2 SVGEGT. The germline V and J ends were trimmed by 6 bases and 11 bases, with 25 bases remaining between them. The CDR3 loop spans 15 amino acids.

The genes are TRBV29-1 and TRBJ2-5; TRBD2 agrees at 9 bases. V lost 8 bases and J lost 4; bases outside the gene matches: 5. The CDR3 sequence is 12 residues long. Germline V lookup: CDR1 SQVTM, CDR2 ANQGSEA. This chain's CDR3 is CSTNSGRETQYF. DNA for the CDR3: TGCAGCACAAATAGCGGGAGAGAGACCCAGTACTTC.

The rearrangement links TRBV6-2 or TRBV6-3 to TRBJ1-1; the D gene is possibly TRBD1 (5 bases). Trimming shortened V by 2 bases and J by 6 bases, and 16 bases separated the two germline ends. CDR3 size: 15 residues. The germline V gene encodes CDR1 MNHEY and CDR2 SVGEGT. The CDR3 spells CASSYRGLKASEAFF. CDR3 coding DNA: TGTGCCAGCAGTTACCGGGGCCTCAAAGCGTCTGAAGCTTTCTTT.

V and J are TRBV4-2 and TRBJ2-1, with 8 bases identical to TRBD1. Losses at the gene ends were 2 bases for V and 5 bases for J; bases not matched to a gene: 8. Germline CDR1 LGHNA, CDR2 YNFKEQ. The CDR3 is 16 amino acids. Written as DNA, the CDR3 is TGTGCCAGCAGCCAAAGGGGGGACAGGCGAAACAATGAGCAGTTCTTC. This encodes CASSQRGDRRNNEQFF.

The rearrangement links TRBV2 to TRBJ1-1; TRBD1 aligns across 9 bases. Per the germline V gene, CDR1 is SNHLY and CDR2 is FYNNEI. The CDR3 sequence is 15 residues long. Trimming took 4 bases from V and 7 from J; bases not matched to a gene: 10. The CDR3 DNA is TGTGCCAGCAGTGCGGGACAGGGCCGATGGGGTGAAGCTTTCTTT. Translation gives CASSAGQGRWGEAFF.

CDR3 DNA: TGTGCCAGCAGTTTATCTTCCAGGGGAGTCGATGAGCAGTTCTTC. This encodes CASSLSSRGVDEQFF. The V and J genes are TRBV27 and TRBJ2-1; a weak D match, TRBD1 (6 bases). CDR3 length equals 15 residues. The V and J ends lost 0 bases and 8 bases respectively, with 14 bases between them. The germline CDR1 and CDR2 sequences are MNHEY and SMNVEV (reference sequence).

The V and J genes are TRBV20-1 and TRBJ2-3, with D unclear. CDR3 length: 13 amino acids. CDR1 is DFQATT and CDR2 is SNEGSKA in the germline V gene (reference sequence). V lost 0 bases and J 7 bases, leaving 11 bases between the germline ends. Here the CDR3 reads CSARDWSRNTQYF. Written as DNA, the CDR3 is TGCAGTGCTAGAGATTGGTCGCGAAATACGCAGTATTTT.

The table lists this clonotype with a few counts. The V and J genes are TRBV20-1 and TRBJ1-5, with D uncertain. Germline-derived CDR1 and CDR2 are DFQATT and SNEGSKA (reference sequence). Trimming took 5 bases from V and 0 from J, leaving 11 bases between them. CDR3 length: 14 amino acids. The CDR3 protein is CSALPGNSNQPQHF. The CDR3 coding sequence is TGCAGTGCTTTACCGGGAAATAGCAATCAGCCCCAGCATTTT.

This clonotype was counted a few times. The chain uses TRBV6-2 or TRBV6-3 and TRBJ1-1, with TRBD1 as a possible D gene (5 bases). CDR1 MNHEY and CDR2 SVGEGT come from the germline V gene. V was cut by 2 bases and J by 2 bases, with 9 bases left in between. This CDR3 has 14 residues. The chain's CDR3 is CASSYDGGNTEAFF. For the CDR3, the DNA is TGTGCCAGCAGTTACGATGGGGGAAACACTGAAGCTTTCTTT.

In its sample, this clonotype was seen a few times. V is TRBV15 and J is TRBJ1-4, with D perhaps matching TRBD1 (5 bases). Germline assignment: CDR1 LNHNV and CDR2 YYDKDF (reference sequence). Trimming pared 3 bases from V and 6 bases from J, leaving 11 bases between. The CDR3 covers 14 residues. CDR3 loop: CATSRGRIDEKLFF. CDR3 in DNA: TGTGCCACCAGCAGGGGACGGATTGATGAAAAACTGTTTTTT. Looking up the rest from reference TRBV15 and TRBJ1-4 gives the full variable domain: DAMVIQNPRYQVTQFGKPVTLSCSQTLNHNVMYWYQQKSSQAPKLLFHYYDKDFNNEADTPDNFQSRRPNTSFCFLDIRSPGLGDTAMYLCATSRGRIDEKLFFGSGTQLSVL.

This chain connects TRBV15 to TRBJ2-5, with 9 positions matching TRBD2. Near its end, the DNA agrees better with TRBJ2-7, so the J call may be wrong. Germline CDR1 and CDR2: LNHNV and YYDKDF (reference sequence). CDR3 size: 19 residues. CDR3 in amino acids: CATSRDPWLAGSGGYEQYF. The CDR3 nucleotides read TGTGCCACCAGCAGAGATCCGTGGCTAGCGGGGTCAGGGGGATACGAGCAGTACTTC.

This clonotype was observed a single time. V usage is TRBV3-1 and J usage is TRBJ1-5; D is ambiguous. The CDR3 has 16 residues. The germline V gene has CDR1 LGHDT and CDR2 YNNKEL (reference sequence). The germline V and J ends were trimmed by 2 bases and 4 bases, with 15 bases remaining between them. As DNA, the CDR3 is TGTGCCAGCAGCCAATCACCTCCCGGTACAAATCAGCCCCAGCATTTT. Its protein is CASSQSPPGTNQPQHF.

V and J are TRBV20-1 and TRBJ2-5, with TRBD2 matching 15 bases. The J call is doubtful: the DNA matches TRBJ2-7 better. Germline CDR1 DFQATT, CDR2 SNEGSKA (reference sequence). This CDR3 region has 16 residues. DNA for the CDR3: TGCAGTGCTGGGGCCCCTCCGGGACTAGCGGGAGGCGAGCAGTACTTC. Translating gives CSAGAPPGLAGGEQYF.

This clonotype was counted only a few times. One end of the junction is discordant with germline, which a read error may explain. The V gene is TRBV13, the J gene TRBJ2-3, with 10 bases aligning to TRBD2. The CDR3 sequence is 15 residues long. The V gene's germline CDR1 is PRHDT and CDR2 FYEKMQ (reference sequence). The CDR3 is CASSPLAGVPDTQYF. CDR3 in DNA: TGTGCTAGCAGCCCTCTAGCGGGGGTTCCAGATACGCAGTATTTT.

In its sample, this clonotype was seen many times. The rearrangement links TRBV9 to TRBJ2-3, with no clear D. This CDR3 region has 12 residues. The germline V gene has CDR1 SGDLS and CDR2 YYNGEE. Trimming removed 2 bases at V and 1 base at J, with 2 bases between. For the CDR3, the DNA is TGTGCCAGCAGCGTCCGCACAGATACGCAGTATTTT. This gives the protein CASSVRTDTQYF.

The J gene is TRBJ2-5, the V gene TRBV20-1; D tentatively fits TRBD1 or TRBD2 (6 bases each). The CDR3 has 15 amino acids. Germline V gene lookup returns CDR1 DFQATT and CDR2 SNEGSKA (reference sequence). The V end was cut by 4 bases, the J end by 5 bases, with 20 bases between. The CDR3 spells CSANLPLGGLETQYF. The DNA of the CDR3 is TGCAGTGCTAACCTACCACTGGGGGGCCTGGAGACCCAGTACTTC.

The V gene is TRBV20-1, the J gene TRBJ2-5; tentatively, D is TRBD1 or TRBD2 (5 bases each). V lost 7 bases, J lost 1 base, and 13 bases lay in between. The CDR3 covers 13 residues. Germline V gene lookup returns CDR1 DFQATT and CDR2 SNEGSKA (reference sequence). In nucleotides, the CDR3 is TGCAGTGGAGGGGTTCTGGCCCAAGAGACCCAGTACTTC. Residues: CSGGVLAQETQYF.